The 29 T cell receptor beta chains reported below all come from one sample, sequenced in a study of CD8+CD57+ T cells in acquired aplastic anemia. Sequenced patients had shown CD8+CD57+ cell expansion by flow cytometry. TCR beta VDJ and CDR3 profiles were obtained from a genomic DNA template. Using its own MiXCR run on the reads, TCRdb lists one record per CDR3 protein. This table holds about 250,000 distinct CDR3 sequences, approximately 45% found once. The source material was sorted CD4+, CD8+, or CD8+CD57+ T cells (not recorded which) from PBMCs. All receptors come from a human donor with aplastic anemia.

The chain uses TRBV20-1 and TRBJ2-7, with 11 nucleotides matching TRBD2. The CDR3 length is 15 residues. The V gene end was trimmed by 2 bases and the J gene end by 2 bases; junction bases not matched to a gene: 5. Germline V gives CDR1 DFQATT, CDR2 SNEGSKA (reference sequence). CDR3 in amino acids: CSARPASGGPYEQYF. The CDR3 DNA reads TGCAGTGCTAGACCGGCTAGCGGGGGGCCCTACGAGCAGTACTTC.

This clonotype was detected only a few times. V and J are TRBV28 and TRBJ2-7; perhaps TRBD1 as D (5 bases). The germline CDR1 and CDR2 sequences are MDHEN and SYDVKM. Trimming cost V 4 bases and J 3 bases, with 13 bases left between them. This CDR3 has 14 residues. CDR3 bases: TGTGCCAGCAGTTCCCCCGGACAAGACTACGAGCAGTACTTC. It encodes CASSSPGQDYEQYF.

For this clonotype: At one end the junction does not follow the germline gene, possibly because of a read error. The chain uses TRBV10-1 and TRBJ2-2, with 9 bases fitting TRBD2. Germline V gene data show CDR1 as WNHNN and CDR2 as SYGVQD (reference sequence). The CDR3 extends over 17 amino acids. The CDR3: CASSFVGLARNTGELFF. The CDR3 DNA reads TGTGCCAGCAGTTTCGTCGGACTAGCGAGGAACACCGGGGAGCTGTTTTTT.

The chain uses TRBV20-1 and TRBJ2-7; 9 bases are a match to TRBD1. The CDR3 covers 15 residues. V gave up 4 bases and J gave up 5 bases; unmatched junction bases: 12. Germline V lookup: CDR1 DFQATT, CDR2 SNEGSKA (reference sequence). Here the CDR3 DNA reads TGCAGTGCTACCCTTACCGGACAGGGGAACGACGAGCAGTACTTC. This sequence encodes CSATLTGQGNDEQYF.

The CDR3 is CASTLAGQLNEQFF. In DNA, the CDR3 is TGTGCCAGCACTCTAGCGGGACAGTTGAATGAGCAGTTCTTC. The chain carries TRBV2 and TRBJ2-1, with 9 bases lining up with TRBD2. CDR3 length: 14 amino acids. Trimming took 7 bases from V and 7 from J; bases not matched to a gene: 8. Per the germline V gene, CDR1 is SNHLY and CDR2 is FYNNEI.

The CDR3 DNA sequence: TGTGCCAGTCACAGGAGGGGCATCAATCAGCCCCAGCATTTT. This codes for CASHRRGINQPQHF. This chain connects TRBV6-2 or TRBV6-3 to TRBJ1-5; a weak D match, TRBD1 (5 bases). Germline CDR1 and CDR2: MNHEY and SVGEGT. V was shortened by 9 bases and J by 3 bases, with 15 bases between the two germline ends. The CDR3 has 14 amino acids.

Regarding this clonotype: This sequence may be a read error, since a much larger clone differs from it by one base. This chain joins TRBV12-3 or TRBV12-4 and TRBJ1-1, with D perhaps TRBD1 (5 bases). The CDR3 is 13 amino acids. The CDR3 DNA sequence: TGTGCCGGCAGTTATCAGGGTAACACTGAAGCTTTCTTT. Residues: CAGSYQGNTEAFF.

The chain employs TRBV20-1 and TRBJ2-5; 9 positions match TRBD2. CDR1 is DFQATT and CDR2 is SNEGSKA in the germline V gene (reference sequence). The V gene end was trimmed by 5 bases and the J gene end by 5 bases; junction bases not matched to a gene: 6. This CDR3 is built from 13 residues. CDR3 sequence: CSAASSGRETQYF. The CDR3 DNA sequence: TGCAGTGCTGCATCGAGCGGGAGGGAGACCCAGTACTTC.

This chain's CDR3 is CASTRHGTSETQYF. The CDR3 nucleotides are TGTGCCAGCACCCGTCACGGGACGAGTGAGACCCAGTACTTC. This chain connects TRBV12-3 or TRBV12-4 to TRBJ2-5; D possibly matches TRBD1 or TRBD2 (5 bases each). The CDR3 has 14 residues. Trimming shortened V by 7 bases and J by 5 bases, and 17 bases separated the two germline ends.

V is TRBV12-3 or TRBV12-4 and J is TRBJ2-3; 14 nucleotides agree with TRBD2. With V trimmed by 4 bases and J by 2 bases, 2 bases remained unmatched. CDR3 length: 16 amino acids. CDR3 in amino acids: CASSWTSGGFTDTQYF. Here the CDR3 DNA reads TGTGCCAGCAGTTGGACTAGCGGGGGGTTCACAGATACGCAGTATTTT.

The chain has TRBV20-1 and TRBJ1-1; no clear D gene. The CDR3 is made up of 11 amino acids. CDR1 is DFQATT and CDR2 is SNEGSKA in the germline V gene (reference sequence). The DNA of the CDR3 is TGCAGCGTTGAGCGATCCGCTGAAGCTTTCTTT. It is translated as CSVERSAEAFF.

Points on this clonotype: The junction departs from germline at one end; a sequencing error may be responsible. The chain combines TRBV6-1 with TRBJ2-5; D ambiguous. The CDR3 has 13 amino acids. CDR1 and CDR2 (germline): MNHNS, SASEGT. The CDR3 nucleotides read TGTGCTAGCAGCTTAGCAAACGTAGAGACCCAGTACTTC. The encoded protein is CASSLANVETQYF.

J is TRBJ2-3 and V is TRBV10-3; 7 bases line up with TRBD2. CDR3 length: 18 residues. With V trimmed by 4 bases and J by 0 bases, 13 bases remained unmatched. CDR1 ENHRY and CDR2 SYGVKD come from the germline V gene. The CDR3 spells CAISASRASGPSTDTQYF. DNA of the CDR3: TGTGCCATCAGTGCCAGCAGGGCTAGCGGCCCTAGCACAGATACGCAGTATTTT.

This clonotype was recorded many times. CDR3 region: CSAREGLAAYEQYF. The CDR3 DNA reads as TGCAGTGCTAGAGAGGGACTAGCGGCCTACGAGCAGTACTTC. V and J are TRBV20-1 and TRBJ2-7; 11 bases are shared with TRBD2. The CDR3 covers 14 residues. Germline V gene data show CDR1 as DFQATT and CDR2 as SNEGSKA (reference sequence). With V trimmed by 0 bases and J by 2 bases, 0 bases remained unmatched.

This chain uses TRBV25-1 with TRBJ1-1; D is unclear. Trimming cost V 9 bases and J 3 bases, with 8 bases left between them. This CDR3 spans 11 amino acids. CDR1 is MGHDK and CDR2 is SYGVNS in the germline V gene. The CDR3 sequence: CARSGYTEAFF. The CDR3 DNA follows: TGTGCCAGGTCCGGATACACTGAAGCTTTCTTT.

V and J are TRBV6-6 and TRBJ1-6, with D unclear. The germline V gene has CDR1 MNHNY and CDR2 SVGAGI (reference sequence). V lost 6 bases and J 10 bases, leaving 10 bases between the germline ends. The CDR3 spans 12 residues. The CDR3 protein is CASSQRASPLHF. CDR3 DNA: TGTGCCAGCAGCCAAAGGGCATCACCCCTCCACTTT.

The V and J genes are TRBV6-1 and TRBJ1-1; no definite D call. This CDR3 has 15 residues. V dropped 5 bases and J dropped 0 bases, with 13 bases sitting between them. Per germline, CDR1 MNHNS and CDR2 SASEGT. The CDR3 reads CASSLSWNMNTEAFF. In nucleotides, the CDR3 is TGTGCCAGCAGTTTATCGTGGAACATGAACACTGAAGCTTTCTTT.

This clonotype showed up many times. The genes are TRBV2 and TRBJ1-3; D not resolved. Germline V gene data show CDR1 as SNHLY and CDR2 as FYNNEI. The CDR3 is 11 residues long. V lost 3 bases and J lost 12, with 9 bases in between. As DNA, the CDR3 is TGTGCCAGCAGTGAGCTTAGGGACATATATTTT. Its translation is CASSELRDIYF.

The chain's CDR3 is CASTIGVSTGGSGNTIYF. As DNA, the CDR3 is TGTGCCAGCACCATAGGGGTTAGCACCGGGGGCTCTGGAAACACCATATATTTT. The genes are TRBV9 and TRBJ1-3, with D maybe TRBD1 (5 bases). The CDR3 is made up of 18 amino acids. The V and J ends lost 6 bases and 0 bases respectively, with 22 bases between them. CDR1 and CDR2 (germline): SGDLS, YYNGEE.

Concerning this clonotype: The junction departs from the called germline gene at one end, perhaps through a read error. The gene calls are TRBV20-1 and TRBJ2-2; D not resolved. The length of the CDR3 is 13 residues. The germline gives CDR1 DFQATT, CDR2 SNEGSKA (reference sequence). The CDR3 DNA is TGCAGTGCCGGTGATCATAACATCGGGGAGCTGTTTTTT. It codes for CSAGDHNIGELFF.

The chain couples TRBV30 to TRBJ1-6, with 7 positions matching TRBD1. The CDR3 extends over 13 amino acids. Trimming at V came to 2 bases and at J to 11 bases, leaving 6 bases not matched to a gene. Germline CDR1 and CDR2: GTSNPN and SVGIG (reference sequence). CDR3 bases: TGTGCCTGGAGTTACAGGGGTCTACCACCCCTCCACTTT. Amino acids: CAWSYRGLPPLHF.

The chain has TRBV6-1 and TRBJ1-5; possibly TRBD1 for D (5 bases). Germline V gene data show CDR1 as MNHNS and CDR2 as SASEGT. This CDR3 has 15 amino acids. The V and J ends lost 7 bases and 0 bases respectively, with 13 bases between them. The CDR3 sequence is CASTRYRNSNQPQHF. The CDR3 DNA follows: TGTGCCAGCACTAGGTACAGGAATAGCAATCAGCCCCAGCATTTT.

The chain employs TRBV7-3 and TRBJ2-3, with TRBD2 matching 8 bases. V trimming: 3 bases; J trimming: 5 bases; junction bases outside the gene matches: 7. This CDR3 comprises 15 residues. Germline CDR1 is SGHTA and CDR2 is FQGTGA. CDR3: CASSFQRGKGDTQYF. CDR3 coding DNA: TGTGCCAGCAGCTTTCAGCGGGGGAAAGGAGATACGCAGTATTTT.

Comments on this clonotype: One end of the junction fails to match germline, which may point to a read error. The chain has TRBV29-1 and TRBJ2-1, with D perhaps matching TRBD2 (8 bases). This CDR3 region has 16 residues. The germline gives CDR1 SQVTM, CDR2 ANQGSEA. The CDR3 here is CSVGGGLGQSYTEQFF. The CDR3 nucleotides are TGCAGCGTCGGGGGGGGTTTGGGACAGTCTTACACTGAGCAGTTCTTC.

This clonotype has at least ten counts. The chain recombines TRBV11-1 with TRBJ2-1; weak D call: TRBD2 (6 bases). The V gene lost 1 base and the J gene lost 0 bases, with 7 bases spanning the gap. This CDR3 has 15 amino acids. In germline, CDR1 is SGHAT, CDR2 FQDESV (reference sequence). CDR3 in DNA: TGTGCCAGCAGCTTAGGGAGGGACTCCTACAATGAGCAGTTCTTC. It specifies CASSLGRDSYNEQFF.

In its sample, this clonotype was seen many times. V gene TRBV29-1 combines with J gene TRBJ2-3; 7 positions agree with TRBD2. The CDR3 covers 17 residues. CDR1 and CDR2 (germline): SQVTM, ANQGSEA. J gave up 2 bases and V 1 base, and 12 bases lay outside the gene matches. The CDR3 nucleotides are TGCAGCGTTGAAGGGGATAGCGGGCGGGGTTACACAGATACGCAGTATTTT. The encoded protein is CSVEGDSGRGYTDTQYF.

With respect to this clonotype: Germline and junction disagree at one end, which may indicate a read error. The rearrangement uses TRBV7-9 and TRBJ2-7; the D gene is possibly TRBD1 (5 bases). The CDR3 is made up of 19 amino acids. Germline V gene lookup returns CDR1 SEHNR and CDR2 FQNEAQ (reference sequence). The CDR3 reads CASSQDARETGRVGYEQYF. CDR3 DNA: TGCGCCAGCAGCCAAGATGCCAGGGAAACCGGCAGGGTAGGCTACGAGCAGTACTTC.

This clonotype was seen many times. The chain employs TRBV11-2 and TRBJ2-1; no firm D call. Germline values: CDR1 SGHAT, CDR2 FQNNGV. The CDR3 runs to 14 residues. Trimming left V 3 bases short and J 6 bases short, with 12 bases between. CDR3 sequence (DNA): TGTGCCAGCAGCTTTCTAGATAGGGTCAATGAGCAGTTCTTC. It yields the protein CASSFLDRVNEQFF. The variable domain in full, with the rest retrieved from reference TRBV11-2 and TRBJ2-1, is EAGVAQSPRYKIIEKRQSVAFWCNPISGHATLYWYQQILGQGPKLLIQFQNNGVVDDSQLPKDRFSAERLKGVDSTLKIQPAKLEDSAVYLCASSFLDRVNEQFFGPGTRLTVL.

Concerning this clonotype itself: Likely a read error: the CDR3 ends without its conserved phenylalanine or tryptophan. Because the CDR3's place on the DNA is in doubt, the DNA is left out and the CDR3 is given as listed by TCRdb. V usage is TRBV7-9 and J usage is TRBJ1-6; the table assigns TRBD1, which was not confirmed against the DNA. Germline V lookup: CDR1 SEHNR, CDR2 FQNEAQ (reference sequence). The CDR3 is 15 residues long, counting both termini. CDR3 amino acids: CASSHGTEYNSPLQS.